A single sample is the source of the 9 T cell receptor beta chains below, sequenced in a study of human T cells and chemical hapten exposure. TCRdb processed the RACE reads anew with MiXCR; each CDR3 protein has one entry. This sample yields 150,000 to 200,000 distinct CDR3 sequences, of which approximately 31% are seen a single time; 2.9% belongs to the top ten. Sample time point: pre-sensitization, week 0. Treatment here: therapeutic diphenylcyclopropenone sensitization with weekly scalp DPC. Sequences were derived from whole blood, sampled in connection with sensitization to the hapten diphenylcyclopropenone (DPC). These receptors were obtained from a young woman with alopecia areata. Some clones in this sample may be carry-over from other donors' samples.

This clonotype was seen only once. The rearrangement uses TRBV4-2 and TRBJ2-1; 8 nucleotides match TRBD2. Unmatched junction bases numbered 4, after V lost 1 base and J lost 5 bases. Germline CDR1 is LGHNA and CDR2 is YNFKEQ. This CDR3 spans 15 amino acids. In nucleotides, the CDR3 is TGTGCCAGCAGCCAAGTGGATAGCGGGGACAATGAGCAGTTCTTC. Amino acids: CASSQVDSGDNEQFF.

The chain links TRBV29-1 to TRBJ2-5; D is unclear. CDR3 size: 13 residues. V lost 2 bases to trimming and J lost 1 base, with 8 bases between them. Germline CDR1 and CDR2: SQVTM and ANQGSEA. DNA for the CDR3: TGCAGCGTTGAATACGGCATCCAAGAGACCCAGTACTTC. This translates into CSVEYGIQETQYF.

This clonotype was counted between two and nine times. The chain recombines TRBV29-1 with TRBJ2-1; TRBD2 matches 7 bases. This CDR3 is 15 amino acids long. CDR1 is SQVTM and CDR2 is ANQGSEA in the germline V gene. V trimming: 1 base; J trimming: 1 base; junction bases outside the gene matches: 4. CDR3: CSVEGGGGSYNEQFF. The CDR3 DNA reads TGCAGCGTTGAAGGAGGCGGGGGATCCTACAATGAGCAGTTCTTC.

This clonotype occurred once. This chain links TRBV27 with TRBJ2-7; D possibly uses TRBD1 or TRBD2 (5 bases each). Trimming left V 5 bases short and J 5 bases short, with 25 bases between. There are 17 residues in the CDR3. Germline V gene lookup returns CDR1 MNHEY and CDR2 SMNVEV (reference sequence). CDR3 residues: CASSLSGTQAYRHEQYF. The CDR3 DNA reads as TGTGCCAGCAGTCTGTCCGGGACCCAGGCGTATCGCCACGAGCAGTACTTC.

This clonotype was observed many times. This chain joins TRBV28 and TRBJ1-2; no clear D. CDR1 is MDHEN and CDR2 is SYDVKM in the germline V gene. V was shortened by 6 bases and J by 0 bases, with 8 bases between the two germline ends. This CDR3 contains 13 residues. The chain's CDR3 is CASSLRTNYGYTF. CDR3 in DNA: TGTGCCAGCAGCCTAAGGACTAACTATGGCTACACCTTC.

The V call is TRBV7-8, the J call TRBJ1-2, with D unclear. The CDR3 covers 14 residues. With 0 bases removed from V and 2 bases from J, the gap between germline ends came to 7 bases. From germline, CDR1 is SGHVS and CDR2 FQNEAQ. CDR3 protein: CASSLARVNYGYTF. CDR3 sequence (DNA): TGTGCCAGCAGCTTAGCGAGAGTGAACTATGGCTACACCTTC.

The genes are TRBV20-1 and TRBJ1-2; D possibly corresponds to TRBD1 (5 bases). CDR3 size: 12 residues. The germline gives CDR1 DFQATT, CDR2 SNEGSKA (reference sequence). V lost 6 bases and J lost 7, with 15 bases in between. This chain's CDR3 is CSAPGGEGGYTF. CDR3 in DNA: TGCAGTGCCCCAGGAGGGGAAGGTGGCTACACCTTC.

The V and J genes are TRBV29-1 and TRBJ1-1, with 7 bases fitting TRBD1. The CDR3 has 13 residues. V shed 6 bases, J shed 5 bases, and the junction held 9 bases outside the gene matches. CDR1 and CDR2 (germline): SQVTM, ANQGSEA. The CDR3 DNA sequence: TGCAGCGTGGATACAGGGGTGGGGACTGAAGCTTTCTTT. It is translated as CSVDTGVGTEAFF.

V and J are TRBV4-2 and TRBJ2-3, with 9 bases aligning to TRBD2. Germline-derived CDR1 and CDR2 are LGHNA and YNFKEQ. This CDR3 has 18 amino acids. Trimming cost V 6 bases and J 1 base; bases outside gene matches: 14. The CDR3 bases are TGTGCCAGCAGTTCAGGCGGGAGGGCCCTAGACCGCACAGATACGCAGTATTTT. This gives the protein CASSSGGRALDRTDTQYF.